The sequence of this T cell receptor beta chain was determined in a study of blood T cell repertoires in COVID-19. Study information: COVID-19 samples collected from the United States, Italy and Spain covered acute and convalescent phases. The analysed material was cDNA or gDNA that came from T cells, B-cell-depleted T cells, or PBMCs.

Per the study methods: Nucleated cell number was recorded as an estimate derived from reference gene primer amplification. The method was immunoSEQ multiplex PCR; TCRdb's version includes in-frame clones alone and lacks a portion of them. The V and J calls and clone size come from that table; D and trimming were worked out from the DNA. Altogether roughly 250,000 clones are present, 81% being singletons, with the ten largest covering roughly 2.9%. Losses at the gene ends were 4 bases for V and 2 bases for J; bases not matched to a gene: 5. Looked up from germline, CDR1 is MGHRA and CDR2 is YSYEKL. This CDR3 is built from 16 residues.

The chain joins TRBV4-1 to TRBJ2-3; 11 nucleotides line up with TRBD2. Sequences were obtained from peripheral blood. The source is a woman aged 55-75 years with active or convalescent COVID-19. The CDR3 sequence is CASSLSSGGFTDTQYF. The CDR3 DNA reads TGCGCCAGCAGCCTATCTAGCGGGGGGTTCACAGATACGCAGTATTTT.